This TCR beta chain was recorded in a study of cytomegalovirus exposure and HLA in healthy donors. Background on the study: The Caucasian-associated ancestry cluster held roughly 81% of under 450 genotyped donors.

To note about this clone: What it binds is unknown.

Findings and limits, study-wide: Later on, an analysis showed TCR association rates differing by HLA locus, with DRB1 the most and HLA-C the fewest.

Germline values: CDR1 LGHNA, CDR2 YSLEER. CDR3 length equals 15 residues. The ends lost 5 bases at V and 4 bases at J; junction bases unmatched: 4. It was with 60 Vbeta and 13 Jbeta primers that the PCR ran. Profiling relied on immunoSEQ multiplex PCR, and the TCRdb table lists in-frame clones only, not all of them. Among tens of thousands of clones, over 60% were seen once, and the ten largest hold 20% to 25%. Sequencing was performed on PBMCs. The chain recombines TRBV4-3 with TRBJ2-3, with 12 positions matching TRBD2. The TCR was taken from a woman aged 45-65 years in good health and CMV-seropositive. The CDR3 sequence is CASSRTSGAPDTQYF. CDR3 DNA: TGCGCCAGCAGCAGGACTAGCGGGGCTCCAGATACGCAGTATTTT.